A selection of T cell receptor beta chains follows, all from one sample in a study of blood T cell repertoires in COVID-19. Method: immunoSEQ multiplex PCR; TCRdb's copy keeps in-frame clones and lacks some. There are roughly 80,000 clones in the sample; around 80% occur only once, and roughly 13% lies in the top ten. Sequencing input: peripheral blood. The receptors come from a human donor in a cohort sampled during active COVID-19. The conserved cysteine and the conserved F or W are not part of the CDR3 here. D genes are given only for firm matches. Not every row has a clone size; where given, it reads once, few, many or a size class.

j_call,clone_size,v_call,d_call,cdr3_aa
TRBJ2-7,NA,TRBV10-3,NA,AISDQGYEQY
TRBJ2-7,NA,TRBV11-2,TRBD1,ASSLTGGLPEQY
TRBJ1-2,few,TRBV14,NA,ASSQVSQYYGYT
TRBJ2-7,NA,TRBV10-3,NA,AIRPTRGYYEQY
TRBJ2-7,once,TRBV5-1,TRBD1,ASSSRQGYEQY
TRBJ1-4,NA,TRBV19,NA,ASSTSQTWPGLF
TRBJ2-1,NA,TRBV19,NA,ASSIQGNNEQF
TRBJ2-7,NA,TRBV9,NA,ASSVGPGGSYEQY
TRBJ2-5,NA,TRBV24-1,NA,ATSEAGRETQY
TRBJ1-2,NA,TRBV19,TRBD1,ASTTTFTGGAGNYGYT
TRBJ2-5,NA,TRBV9,NA,ASSPLAGSQETQY
TRBJ2-7,NA,TRBV4-1,TRBD2,ASSQVQRGPEQY
TRBJ1-6,NA,TRBV5-6,TRBD1,ASSLAGQGLTTNSPLH
TRBJ2-1,NA,TRBV2,TRBD2,ARGLAGGIGEQF
TRBJ1-1,NA,TRBV7-3,NA,ASSLSAGPYTEAF
TRBJ1-5,NA,TRBV12-3/TRBV12-4,NA,ASSQGINQPQH